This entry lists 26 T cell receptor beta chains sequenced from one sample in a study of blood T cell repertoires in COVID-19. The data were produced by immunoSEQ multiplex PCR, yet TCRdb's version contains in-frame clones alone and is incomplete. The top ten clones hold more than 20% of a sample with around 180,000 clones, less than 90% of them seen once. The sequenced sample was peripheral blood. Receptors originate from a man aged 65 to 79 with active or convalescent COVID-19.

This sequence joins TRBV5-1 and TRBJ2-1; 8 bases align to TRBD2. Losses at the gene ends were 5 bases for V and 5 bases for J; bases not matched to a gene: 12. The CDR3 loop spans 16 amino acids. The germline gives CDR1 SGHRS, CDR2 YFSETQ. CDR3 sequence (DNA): TGCGCCAGCAGTCAGTGGGGCGGGAGGAACGACAATGAGCAGTTCTTC. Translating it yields CASSQWGGRNDNEQFF.

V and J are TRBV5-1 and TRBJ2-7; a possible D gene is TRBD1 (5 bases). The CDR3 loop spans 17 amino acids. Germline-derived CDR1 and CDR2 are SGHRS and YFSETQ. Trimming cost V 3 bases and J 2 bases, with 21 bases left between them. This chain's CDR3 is CASSSTGDIRLPYEQYF. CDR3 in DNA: TGCGCCAGCAGCTCCACAGGAGACATAAGATTACCCTACGAGCAGTACTTC.

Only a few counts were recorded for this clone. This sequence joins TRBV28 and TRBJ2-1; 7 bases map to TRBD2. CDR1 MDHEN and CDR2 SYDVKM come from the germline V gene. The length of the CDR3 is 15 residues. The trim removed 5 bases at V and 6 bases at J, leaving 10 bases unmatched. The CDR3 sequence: CASSRDYLSSNEQFF. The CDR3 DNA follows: TGTGCCAGCAGTCGGGACTACCTTTCGTCCAATGAGCAGTTCTTC.

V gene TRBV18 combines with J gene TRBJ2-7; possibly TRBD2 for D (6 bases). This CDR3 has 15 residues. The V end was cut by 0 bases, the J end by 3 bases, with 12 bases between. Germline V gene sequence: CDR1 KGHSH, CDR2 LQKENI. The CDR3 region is CASSPPGGTLYEQYF. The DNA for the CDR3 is TGTGCCAGCTCACCACCTGGGGGGACCCTCTACGAGCAGTACTTC.

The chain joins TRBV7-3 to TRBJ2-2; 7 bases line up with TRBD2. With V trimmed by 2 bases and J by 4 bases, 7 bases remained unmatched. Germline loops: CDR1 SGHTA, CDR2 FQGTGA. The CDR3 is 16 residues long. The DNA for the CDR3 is TGTGCCAGCAGCTTAGGGGCGGGAGAGGTCACCGGGGAGCTGTTTTTT. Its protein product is CASSLGAGEVTGELFF.

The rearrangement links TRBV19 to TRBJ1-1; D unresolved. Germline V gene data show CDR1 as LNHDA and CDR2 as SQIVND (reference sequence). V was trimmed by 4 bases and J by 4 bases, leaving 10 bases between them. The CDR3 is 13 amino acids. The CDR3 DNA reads TGTGCCAGTAGTACCGGAGTCGTCACTGAAGCTTTCTTT. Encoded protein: CASSTGVVTEAFF.

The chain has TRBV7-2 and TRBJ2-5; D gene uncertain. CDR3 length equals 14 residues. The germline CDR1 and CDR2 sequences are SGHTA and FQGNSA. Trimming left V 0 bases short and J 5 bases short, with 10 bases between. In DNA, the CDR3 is TGTGCCAGCAGCTTAGCCCTCCGTCCCGAGACCCAGTACTTC. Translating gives CASSLALRPETQYF.

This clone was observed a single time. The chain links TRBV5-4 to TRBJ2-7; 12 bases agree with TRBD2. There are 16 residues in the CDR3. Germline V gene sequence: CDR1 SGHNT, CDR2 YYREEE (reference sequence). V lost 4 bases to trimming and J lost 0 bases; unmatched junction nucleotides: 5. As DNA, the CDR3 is TGTGCCAGCAGCCCGGGACTAGCGGGCCTCTCCTACGAGCAGTACTTC. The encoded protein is CASSPGLAGLSYEQYF.

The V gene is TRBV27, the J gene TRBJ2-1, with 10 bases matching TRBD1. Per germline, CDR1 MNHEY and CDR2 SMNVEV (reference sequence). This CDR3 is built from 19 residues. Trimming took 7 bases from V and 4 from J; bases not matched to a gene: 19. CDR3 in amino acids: CASTPGQGRIGGTYNEQFF. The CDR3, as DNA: TGTGCCAGCACCCCGGGACAGGGGAGAATTGGGGGGACATACAATGAGCAGTTCTTC.

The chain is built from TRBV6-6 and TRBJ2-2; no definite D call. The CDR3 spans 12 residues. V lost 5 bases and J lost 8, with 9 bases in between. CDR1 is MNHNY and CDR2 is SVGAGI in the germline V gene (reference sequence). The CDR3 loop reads CASSPFGGELFF. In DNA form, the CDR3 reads TGTGCCAGCAGTCCTTTCGGGGGGGAGCTGTTTTTT.

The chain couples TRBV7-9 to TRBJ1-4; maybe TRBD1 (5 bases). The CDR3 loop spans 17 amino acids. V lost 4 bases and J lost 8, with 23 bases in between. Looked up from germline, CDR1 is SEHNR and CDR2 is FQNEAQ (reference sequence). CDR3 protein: CASSSPAGTQRGEKLFF. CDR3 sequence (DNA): TGTGCCAGCAGCTCACCTGCCGGGACCCAACGGGGGGAAAAACTGTTTTTT.

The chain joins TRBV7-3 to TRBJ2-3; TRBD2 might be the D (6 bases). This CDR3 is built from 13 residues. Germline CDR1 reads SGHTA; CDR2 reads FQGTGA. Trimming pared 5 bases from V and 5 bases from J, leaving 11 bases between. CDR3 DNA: TGTGCCAGCAGCCGACTAGTGGAAGATACGCAGTATTTT. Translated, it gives CASSRLVEDTQYF.

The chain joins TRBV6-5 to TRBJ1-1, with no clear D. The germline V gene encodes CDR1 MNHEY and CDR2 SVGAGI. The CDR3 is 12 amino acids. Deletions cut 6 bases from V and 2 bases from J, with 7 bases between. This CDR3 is CASSLYNTEAFF. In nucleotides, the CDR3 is TGTGCCAGCAGCCTTTATAACACTGAAGCTTTCTTT.

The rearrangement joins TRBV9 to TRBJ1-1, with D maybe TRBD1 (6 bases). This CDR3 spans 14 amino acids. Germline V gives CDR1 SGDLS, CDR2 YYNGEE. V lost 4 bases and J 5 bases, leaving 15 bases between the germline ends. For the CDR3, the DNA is TGTGCCAGCAGCCAGGGGAGCCTGAGAACTGAAGCTTTCTTT. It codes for CASSQGSLRTEAFF.

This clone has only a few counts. CDR3 nucleotides: TGTGCCAGCAGCGTGCCCCAGGGATATTCATCACCCCTCCACTTT. Amino acid sequence: CASSVPQGYSSPLHF. V gene TRBV28 combines with J gene TRBJ1-6; D perhaps matches TRBD1 (5 bases). Germline loops: CDR1 MDHEN, CDR2 SYDVKM. The V and J ends lost 6 bases and 10 bases respectively, with 19 bases between them. The CDR3 consists of 15 residues.

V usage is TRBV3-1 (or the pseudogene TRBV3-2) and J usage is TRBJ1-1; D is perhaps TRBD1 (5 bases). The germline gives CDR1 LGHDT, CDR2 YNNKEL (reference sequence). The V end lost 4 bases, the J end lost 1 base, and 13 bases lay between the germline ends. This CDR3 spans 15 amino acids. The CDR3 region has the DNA TGTGCCAGCAGCCCGTGGGAGGGACCGAACACTGAAGCTTTCTTT. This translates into CASSPWEGPNTEAFF.

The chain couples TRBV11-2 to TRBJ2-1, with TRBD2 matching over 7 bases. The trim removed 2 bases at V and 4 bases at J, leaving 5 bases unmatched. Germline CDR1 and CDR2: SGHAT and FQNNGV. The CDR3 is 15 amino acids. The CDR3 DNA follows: TGTGCCAGCAGCTTAACGACTAGCTCTTACAATGAGCAGTTCTTC. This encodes CASSLTTSSYNEQFF.

CDR3 protein: CATSDPSGYEQYF. The CDR3 nucleotides read TGTGCCACCAGTGATCCTAGCGGGTACGAGCAGTACTTC. The chain joins TRBV24-1 to TRBJ2-7, with 8 bases that match TRBD2. The CDR3 runs to 13 residues. Unmatched junction bases numbered 1, after V lost 3 bases and J lost 4 bases. The germline gives CDR1 KGHDR, CDR2 SFDVKD.

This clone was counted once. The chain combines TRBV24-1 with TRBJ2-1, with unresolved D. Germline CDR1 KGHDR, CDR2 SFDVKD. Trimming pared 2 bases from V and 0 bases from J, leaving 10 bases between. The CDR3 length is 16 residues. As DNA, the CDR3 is TGTGCCACCAGTGATTCGACATCAAGCTCCTACAATGAGCAGTTCTTC. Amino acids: CATSDSTSSSYNEQFF.

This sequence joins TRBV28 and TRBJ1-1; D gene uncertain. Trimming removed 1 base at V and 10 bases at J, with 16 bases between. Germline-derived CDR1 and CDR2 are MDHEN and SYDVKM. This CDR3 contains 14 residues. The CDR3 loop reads CASSLFEASPVAFF. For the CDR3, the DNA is TGTGCCAGCAGTTTATTCGAGGCCTCTCCGGTAGCTTTCTTT.

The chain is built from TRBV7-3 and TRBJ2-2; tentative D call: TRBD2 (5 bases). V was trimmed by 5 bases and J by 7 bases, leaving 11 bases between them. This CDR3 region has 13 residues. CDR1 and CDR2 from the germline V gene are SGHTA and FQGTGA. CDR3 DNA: TGTGCCAGCAGCCAACGGACTCTCGGGGAGCTGTTTTTT. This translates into CASSQRTLGELFF.

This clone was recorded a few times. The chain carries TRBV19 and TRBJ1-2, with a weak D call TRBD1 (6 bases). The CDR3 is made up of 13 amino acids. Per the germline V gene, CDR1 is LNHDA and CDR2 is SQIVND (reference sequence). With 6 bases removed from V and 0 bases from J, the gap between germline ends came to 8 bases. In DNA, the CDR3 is TGTGCCAGTAGATGGACAGCTAACTATGGCTACACCTTC. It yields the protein CASRWTANYGYTF.

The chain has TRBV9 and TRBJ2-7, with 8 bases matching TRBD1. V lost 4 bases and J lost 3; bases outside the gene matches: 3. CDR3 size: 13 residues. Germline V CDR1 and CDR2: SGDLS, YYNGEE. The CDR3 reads CASSTGQGYEQYF. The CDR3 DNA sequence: TGTGCCAGCAGCACAGGACAGGGCTACGAGCAGTACTTC.

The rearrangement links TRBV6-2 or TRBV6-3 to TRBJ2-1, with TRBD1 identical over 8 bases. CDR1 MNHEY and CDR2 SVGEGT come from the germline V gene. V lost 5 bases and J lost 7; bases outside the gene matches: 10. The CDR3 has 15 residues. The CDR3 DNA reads TGTGCCAGCAGTCAAACCGGGACAGGTGGGAATGAGCAGTTCTTC. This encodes CASSQTGTGGNEQFF.

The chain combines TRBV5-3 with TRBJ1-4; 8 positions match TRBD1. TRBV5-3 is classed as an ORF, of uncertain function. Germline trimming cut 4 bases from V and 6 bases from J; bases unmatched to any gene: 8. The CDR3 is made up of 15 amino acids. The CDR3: CARSRDRGGDEKLFF. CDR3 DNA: TGTGCCAGAAGCCGAGACAGGGGAGGGGATGAAAAACTGTTTTTT.

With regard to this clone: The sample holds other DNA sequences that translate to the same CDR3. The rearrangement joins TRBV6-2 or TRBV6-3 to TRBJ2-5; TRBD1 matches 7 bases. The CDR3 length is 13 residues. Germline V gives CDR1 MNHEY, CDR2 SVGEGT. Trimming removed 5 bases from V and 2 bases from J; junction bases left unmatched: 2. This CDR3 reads CASSRDRQETQYF. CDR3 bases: TGTGCCAGCAGTCGGGACAGACAAGAGACCCAGTACTTC.